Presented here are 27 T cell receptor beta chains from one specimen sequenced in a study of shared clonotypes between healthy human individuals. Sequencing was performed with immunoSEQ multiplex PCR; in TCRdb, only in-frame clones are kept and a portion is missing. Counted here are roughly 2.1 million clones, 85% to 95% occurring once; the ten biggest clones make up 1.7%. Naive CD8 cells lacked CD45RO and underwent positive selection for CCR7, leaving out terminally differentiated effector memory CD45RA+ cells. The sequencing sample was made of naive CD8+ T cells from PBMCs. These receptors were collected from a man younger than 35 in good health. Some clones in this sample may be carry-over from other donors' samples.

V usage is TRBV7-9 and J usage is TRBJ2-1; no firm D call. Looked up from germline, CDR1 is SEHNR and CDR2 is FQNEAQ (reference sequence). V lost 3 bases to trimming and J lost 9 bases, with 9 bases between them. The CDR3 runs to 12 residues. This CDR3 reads CASSLAASEQFF. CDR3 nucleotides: TGTGCCAGCAGCTTGGCGGCTAGTGAGCAGTTCTTC.

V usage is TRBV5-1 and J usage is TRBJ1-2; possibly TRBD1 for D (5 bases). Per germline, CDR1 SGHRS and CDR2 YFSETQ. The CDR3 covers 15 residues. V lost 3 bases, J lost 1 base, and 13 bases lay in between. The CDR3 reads CASSSEQVGNYGYTF. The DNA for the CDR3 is TGCGCCAGCAGCTCCGAACAGGTCGGTAACTATGGCTACACCTTC.

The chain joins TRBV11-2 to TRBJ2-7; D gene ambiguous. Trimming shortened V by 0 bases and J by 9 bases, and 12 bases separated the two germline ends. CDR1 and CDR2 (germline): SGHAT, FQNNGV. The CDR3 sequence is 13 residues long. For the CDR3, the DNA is TGTGCCAGCAGCTTAGATCCTAGTATGTGGCAGTACTTC. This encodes CASSLDPSMWQYF. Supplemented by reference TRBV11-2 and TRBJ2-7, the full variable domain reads EAGVAQSPRYKIIEKRQSVAFWCNPISGHATLYWYQQILGQGPKLLIQFQNNGVVDDSQLPKDRFSAERLKGVDSTLKIQPAKLEDSAVYLCASSLDPSMWQYFGPGTRLTVT.

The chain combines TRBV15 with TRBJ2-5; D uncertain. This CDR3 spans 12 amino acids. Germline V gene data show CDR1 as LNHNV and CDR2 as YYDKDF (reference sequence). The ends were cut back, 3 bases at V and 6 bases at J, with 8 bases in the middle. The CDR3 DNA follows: TGTGCCACCAGCAGTTCTCAACAGACCCAGTACTTC. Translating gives CATSSSQQTQYF.

DNA of the CDR3: TGTGCCAGCAGTTTGAGGTCGCTCAATCTAAACACCGGGGAGCTGTTTTTT. Protein sequence: CASSLRSLNLNTGELFF. The rearrangement uses TRBV28 and TRBJ2-2; D is uncertain. CDR3 length: 17 residues. The V and J ends lost 3 bases and 2 bases respectively, with 16 bases between them. Germline values: CDR1 MDHEN, CDR2 SYDVKM.

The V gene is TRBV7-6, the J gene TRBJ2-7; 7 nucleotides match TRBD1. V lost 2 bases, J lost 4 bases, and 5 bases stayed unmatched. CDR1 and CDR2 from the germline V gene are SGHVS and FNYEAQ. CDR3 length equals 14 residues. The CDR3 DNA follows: TGTGCCAGCAGCTTACAGGGGGATCTATACGAGCAGTACTTC. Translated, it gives CASSLQGDLYEQYF.

The CDR3 sequence: CASVAESMNTEAFF. The CDR3 nucleotides read TGTGCCAGCGTAGCAGAATCTATGAACACTGAAGCTTTCTTT. The gene calls are TRBV2 and TRBJ1-1; the D is unclear. Trimming removed 8 bases at V and 0 bases at J, with 13 bases between. The CDR3 contains 14 residues. The germline gives CDR1 SNHLY, CDR2 FYNNEI.

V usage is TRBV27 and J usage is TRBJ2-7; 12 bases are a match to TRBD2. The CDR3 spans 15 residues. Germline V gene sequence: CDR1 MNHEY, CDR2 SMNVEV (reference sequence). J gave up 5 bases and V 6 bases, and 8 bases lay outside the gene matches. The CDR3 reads CASRLSSGRGNEQYF. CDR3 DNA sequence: TGTGCCAGCAGGCTTTCTAGCGGGAGGGGAAACGAGCAGTACTTC.

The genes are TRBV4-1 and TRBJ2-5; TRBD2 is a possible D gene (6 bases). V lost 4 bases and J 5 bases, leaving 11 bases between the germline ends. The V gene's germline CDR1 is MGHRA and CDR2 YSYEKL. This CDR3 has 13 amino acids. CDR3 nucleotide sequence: TGCGCCAGCAGCCCCCCCCGGGGGGAGACCCAGTACTTC. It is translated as CASSPPRGETQYF.

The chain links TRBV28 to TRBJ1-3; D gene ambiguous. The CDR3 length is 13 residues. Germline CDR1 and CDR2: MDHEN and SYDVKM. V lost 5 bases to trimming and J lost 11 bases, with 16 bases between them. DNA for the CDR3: TGTGCCAGCAGTCCATTCATTGGCAACGCCATATATTTT. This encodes CASSPFIGNAIYF. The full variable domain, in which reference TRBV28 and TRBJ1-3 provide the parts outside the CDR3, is DVKVTQSSRYLVKRTGEKVFLECVQDMDHENMFWYRQDPGLGLRLIYFSYDVKMKEKGDIPEGYSVSREKKERFSLILESASTNQTSMYLCASSPFIGNAIYFGEGSWLTVV.

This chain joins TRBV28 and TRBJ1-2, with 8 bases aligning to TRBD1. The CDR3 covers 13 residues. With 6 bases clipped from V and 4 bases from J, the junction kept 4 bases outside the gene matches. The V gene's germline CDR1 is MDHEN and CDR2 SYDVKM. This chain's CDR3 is CASSMTGAYGYTF. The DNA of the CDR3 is TGTGCCAGCAGCATGACAGGGGCCTATGGCTACACCTTC.

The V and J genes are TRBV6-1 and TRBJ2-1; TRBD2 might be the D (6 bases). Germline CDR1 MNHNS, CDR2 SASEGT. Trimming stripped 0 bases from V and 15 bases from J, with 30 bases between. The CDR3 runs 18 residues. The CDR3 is CASSEAGSLGTLHHSWFF. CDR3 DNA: TGTGCCAGCAGTGAAGCGGGGAGTCTCGGGACTTTACATCACTCTTGGTTCTTC.

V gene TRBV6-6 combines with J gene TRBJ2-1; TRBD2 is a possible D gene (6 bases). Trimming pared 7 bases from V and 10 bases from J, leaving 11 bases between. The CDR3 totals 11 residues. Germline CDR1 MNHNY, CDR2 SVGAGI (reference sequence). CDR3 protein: CASTEAGEQFF. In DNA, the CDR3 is TGTGCCAGCACCGAGGCGGGGGAGCAGTTCTTC.

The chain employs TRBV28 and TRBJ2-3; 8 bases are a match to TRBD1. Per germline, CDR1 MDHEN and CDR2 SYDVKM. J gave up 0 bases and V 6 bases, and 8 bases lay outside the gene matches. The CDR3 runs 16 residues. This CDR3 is CASSTDRGASTDTQYF. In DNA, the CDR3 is TGTGCCAGCAGCACAGACAGGGGCGCGAGCACAGATACGCAGTATTTT.

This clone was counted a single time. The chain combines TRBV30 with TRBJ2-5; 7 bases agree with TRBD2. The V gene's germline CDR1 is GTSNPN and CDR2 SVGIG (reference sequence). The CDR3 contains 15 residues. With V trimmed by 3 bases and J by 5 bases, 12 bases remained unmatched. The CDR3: CAWSGLVRFEETQYF. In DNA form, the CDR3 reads TGTGCCTGGAGCGGACTAGTCCGGTTTGAGGAGACCCAGTACTTC.

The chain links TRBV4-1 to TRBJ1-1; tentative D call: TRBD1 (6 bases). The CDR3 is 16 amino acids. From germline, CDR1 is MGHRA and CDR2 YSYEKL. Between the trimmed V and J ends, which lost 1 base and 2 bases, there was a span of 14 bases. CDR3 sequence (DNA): TGCGCCAGCAGCCAAGTCCGGGGGCAGGGTAACACTGAAGCTTTCTTT. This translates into CASSQVRGQGNTEAFF.

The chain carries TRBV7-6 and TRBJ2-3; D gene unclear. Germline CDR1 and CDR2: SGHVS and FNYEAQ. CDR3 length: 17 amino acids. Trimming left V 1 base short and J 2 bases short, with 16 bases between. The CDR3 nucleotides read TGTGCCAGCAGCTTAGGAGCTCGGCTCCCCTTCACAGATACGCAGTATTTT. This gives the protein CASSLGARLPFTDTQYF. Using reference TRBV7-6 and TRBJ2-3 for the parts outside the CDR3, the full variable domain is GAGVSQSPRYKVTKRGQDVALRCDPISGHVSLYWYRQALGQGPEFLTYFNYEAQQDKSGLPNDRFSAERPEGSISTLTIQRTEQRDSAMYRCASSLGARLPFTDTQYFGPGTRLTVL.

This CDR3 reads CSARAPYEQYF. The CDR3 DNA follows: TGCAGTGCTAGAGCCCCCTACGAGCAGTACTTC. The V call is TRBV20-1, the J call TRBJ2-7; D unresolved. The CDR3 sequence is 11 residues long. Trimming removed 1 base at V and 2 bases at J, with 3 bases between. Germline V gives CDR1 DFQATT, CDR2 SNEGSKA (reference sequence).

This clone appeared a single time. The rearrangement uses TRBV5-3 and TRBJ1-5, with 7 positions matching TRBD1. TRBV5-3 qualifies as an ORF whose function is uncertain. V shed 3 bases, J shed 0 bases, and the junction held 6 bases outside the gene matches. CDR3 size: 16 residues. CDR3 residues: CARSWDSLISNQPQHF. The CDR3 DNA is TGTGCCAGAAGCTGGGACAGTCTTATTAGCAATCAGCCCCAGCATTTT.

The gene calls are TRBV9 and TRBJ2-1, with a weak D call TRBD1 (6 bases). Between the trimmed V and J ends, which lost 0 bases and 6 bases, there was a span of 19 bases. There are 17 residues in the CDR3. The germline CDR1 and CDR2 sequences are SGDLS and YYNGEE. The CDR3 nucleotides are TGTGCCAGCAGCGTAGAGGGGGAAGGAGGTTTATTCAATGAGCAGTTCTTC. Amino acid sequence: CASSVEGEGGLFNEQFF.

The CDR3 here is CASSPYRGGSEETQYF. The CDR3, as DNA: TGTGCCAGCAGCCCTTATCGGGGTGGTTCCGAAGAGACCCAGTACTTC. V gene TRBV7-9 combines with J gene TRBJ2-5; D is perhaps TRBD2 (5 bases). The V end was cut by 5 bases, the J end by 3 bases, with 19 bases between. The germline V gene encodes CDR1 SEHNR and CDR2 FQNEAQ (reference sequence). This CDR3 has 16 amino acids.

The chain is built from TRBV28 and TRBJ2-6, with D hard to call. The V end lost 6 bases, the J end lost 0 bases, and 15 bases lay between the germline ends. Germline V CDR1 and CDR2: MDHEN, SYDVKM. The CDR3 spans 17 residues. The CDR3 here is CASSKGPALSGANVLTF. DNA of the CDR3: TGTGCCAGCAGCAAGGGTCCCGCCCTCTCTGGGGCCAACGTCCTGACTTTC.

This chain's CDR3 is CASSDWGGNTIYF. DNA for the CDR3: TGTGCCAGCAGCGATTGGGGCGGAAACACCATATATTTT. The chain uses TRBV27 and TRBJ1-3; D perhaps matches TRBD1 (5 bases). The CDR3 runs to 13 residues. CDR1 MNHEY and CDR2 SMNVEV come from the germline V gene (reference sequence). V lost 6 bases and J 4 bases, leaving 10 bases between the germline ends.

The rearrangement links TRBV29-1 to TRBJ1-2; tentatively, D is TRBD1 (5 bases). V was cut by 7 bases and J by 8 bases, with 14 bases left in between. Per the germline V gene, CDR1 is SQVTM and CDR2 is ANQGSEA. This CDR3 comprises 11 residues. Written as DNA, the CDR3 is TGCAGCGCAGGGACCGTAGACGGCTACACCTTC. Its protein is CSAGTVDGYTF.

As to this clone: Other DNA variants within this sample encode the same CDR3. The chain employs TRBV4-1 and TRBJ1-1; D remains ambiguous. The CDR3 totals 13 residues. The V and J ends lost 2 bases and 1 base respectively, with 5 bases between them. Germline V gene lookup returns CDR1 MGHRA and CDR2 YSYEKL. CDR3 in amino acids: CASSQSGNTEAFF. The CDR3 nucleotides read TGCGCCAGCAGCCAATCAGGGAACACTGAAGCTTTCTTT.

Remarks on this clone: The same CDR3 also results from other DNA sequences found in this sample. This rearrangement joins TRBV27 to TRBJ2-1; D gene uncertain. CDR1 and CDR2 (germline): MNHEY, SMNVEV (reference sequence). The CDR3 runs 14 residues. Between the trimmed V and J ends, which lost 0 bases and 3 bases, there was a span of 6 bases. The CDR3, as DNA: TGTGCCAGCAGTTTATCAGGAAACTACAATGAGCAGTTCTTC. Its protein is CASSLSGNYNEQFF.

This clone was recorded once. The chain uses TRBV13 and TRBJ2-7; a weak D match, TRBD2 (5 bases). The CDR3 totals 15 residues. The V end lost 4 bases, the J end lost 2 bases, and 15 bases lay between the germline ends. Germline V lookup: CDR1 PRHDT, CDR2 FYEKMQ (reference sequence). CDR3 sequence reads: CASSSPRAGPYEQYF. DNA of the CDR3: TGTGCCAGCAGCTCCCCCCGGGCGGGCCCCTACGAGCAGTACTTC.